One T cell receptor beta chain is described in this entry. CDR1 and CDR2 (germline): SGHTS, YDEGEE. Germline trimming cut 7 bases from V and 6 bases from J; bases unmatched to any gene: 9. The CDR3 is 14 amino acids. The sample is drawn from a study of blood T cell repertoires in COVID-19. Study-level information: The cDNA or gDNA used as material had been derived from T cells, B-cell-depleted T cells, or PBMCs.

Assay used: immunoSEQ multiplex PCR; TCRdb lists only in-frame clones, some missing. The table has roughly 190,000 clones, around 80% seen once. The clonotype comes from a woman in her seventies with COVID-19, enrolled during active disease. The chain uses TRBV5-8 and TRBJ2-2; TRBD1 agrees at 7 bases. Sequencing input: peripheral blood. The CDR3, as DNA: TGTGCCAGCGTTGACAGGGTTGGGGCCGGGGAGCTGTTTTTT. Residues: CASVDRVGAGELFF.